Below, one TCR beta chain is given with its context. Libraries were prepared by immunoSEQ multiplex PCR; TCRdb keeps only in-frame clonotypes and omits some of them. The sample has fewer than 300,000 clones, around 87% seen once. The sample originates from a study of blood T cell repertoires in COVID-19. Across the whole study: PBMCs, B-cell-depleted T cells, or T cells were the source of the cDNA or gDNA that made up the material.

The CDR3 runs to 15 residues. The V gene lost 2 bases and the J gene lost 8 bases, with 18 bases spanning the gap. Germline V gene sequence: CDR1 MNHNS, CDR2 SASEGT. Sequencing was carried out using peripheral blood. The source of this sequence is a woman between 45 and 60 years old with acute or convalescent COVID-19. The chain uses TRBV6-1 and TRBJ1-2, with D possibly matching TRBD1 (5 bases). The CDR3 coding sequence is TGTGCCAGCAGTGAATCATTCGGGGGTACGGGGGGCTACACCTTC. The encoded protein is CASSESFGGTGGYTF.